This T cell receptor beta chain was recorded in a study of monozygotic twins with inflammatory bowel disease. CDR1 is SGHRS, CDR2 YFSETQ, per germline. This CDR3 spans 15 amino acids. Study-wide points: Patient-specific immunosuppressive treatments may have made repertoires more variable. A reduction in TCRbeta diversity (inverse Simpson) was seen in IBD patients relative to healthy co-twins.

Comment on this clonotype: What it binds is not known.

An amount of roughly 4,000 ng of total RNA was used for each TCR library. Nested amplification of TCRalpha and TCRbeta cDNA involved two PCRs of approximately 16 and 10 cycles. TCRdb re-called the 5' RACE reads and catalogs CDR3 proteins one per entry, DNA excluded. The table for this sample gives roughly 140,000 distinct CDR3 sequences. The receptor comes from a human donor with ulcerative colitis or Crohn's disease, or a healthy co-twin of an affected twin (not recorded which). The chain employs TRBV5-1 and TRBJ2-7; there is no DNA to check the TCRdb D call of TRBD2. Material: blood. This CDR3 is CASSTPDSGSYEQYF. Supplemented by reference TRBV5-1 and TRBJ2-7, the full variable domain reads KAGVTQTPRYLIKTRGQQVTLSCSPISGHRSVSWYQQTPGQGLQFLFEYFSETQRNKGNFPGRFSGRQFSNSRSEMNVSTLELGDSALYLCASSTPDSGSYEQYFGPGTRLTVT.